Listed below are T cell receptor beta chains from one sample, sequenced in a study of STAT3 mutations in large granular lymphocyte leukemia. This table comes from immunoSEQ multiplex PCR, and its TCRdb copy is limited to in-frame clones, with some not included. The sample has roughly 38,000 clones, more than 70% seen once. The sequenced sample was PBMCs. The source is a human donor with T large granular lymphocyte leukemia. Some clones in this sample may be carry-over from other donors' samples. The CDR3 runs from the conserved cysteine through the conserved F or W. The D gene is left open where the match is weak. The listing skips clone size in some rows; elsewhere it reads once, few, many or a size class.

clone_size: .
d_call: TRBD2
v_call: TRBV5-1
j_call: TRBJ2-3
cdr3_nt: TGCGCCAGCAGCCGAGCGGGGGGCTCTACAGATACGCAGTATTTT
cdr3_aa: CASSRAGGSTDTQYF

clone_size: .
d_call: .
v_call: TRBV4-2
j_call: TRBJ1-1
cdr3_nt: TGTGCCAGCAGCCAAGATCTCGTGGGCACTGAAGCTTTCTTT
cdr3_aa: CASSQDLVGTEAFF

clone_size: few
d_call: .
v_call: TRBV9
j_call: TRBJ1-2
cdr3_nt: TGTGCCAGCAGCGTTGAGGCCACAGGGTTGTATGGCTACACCTTC
cdr3_aa: CASSVEATGLYGYTF

clone_size: .
d_call: .
v_call: TRBV6-6
j_call: TRBJ1-2
cdr3_nt: TGTGCCAGCAGTTACTCTTCCACTAACTATGGCTACACCTTC
cdr3_aa: CASSYSSTNYGYTF

clone_size: .
d_call: .
v_call: TRBV6-5
j_call: TRBJ2-3
cdr3_nt: TGTGCCAGCAGGGGAGCGGAGGGGGGGATAGATACGCAGTATTTT
cdr3_aa: CASRGAEGGIDTQYF

clone_size: .
d_call: TRBD1
v_call: TRBV5-1
j_call: TRBJ2-3
cdr3_nt: TGCGCCAGCAGCCAGGACAGGGGGTCGAGAGATACGCAGTATTTT
cdr3_aa: CASSQDRGSRDTQYF

clone_size: .
d_call: .
v_call: TRBV7-9
j_call: TRBJ1-1
cdr3_nt: TGTGCCAGCAGCTTAGACCTGATTTCGAACACTGAAGCTTTCTTT
cdr3_aa: CASSLDLISNTEAFF

clone_size: .
d_call: .
v_call: TRBV5-1
j_call: TRBJ2-5
cdr3_nt: TGCGCCAGCAGCTTGGGGAAAGAGACCCAGTACTTC
cdr3_aa: CASSLGKETQYF

clone_size: .
d_call: .
v_call: TRBV29-1
j_call: TRBJ2-3
cdr3_nt: TGCAGCGTTTTTGTTCCCGGGCCAGATACGCAGTATTTT
cdr3_aa: CSVFVPGPDTQYF

clone_size: .
d_call: .
v_call: TRBV6-6
j_call: TRBJ2-5
cdr3_nt: TGTGCCAGCAGTTCCGGGTACCAAGAGACCCAGTACTTC
cdr3_aa: CASSSGYQETQYF

clone_size: .
d_call: .
v_call: TRBV4-3
j_call: TRBJ1-1
cdr3_nt: TGCGCCAGCAGCCAAGCCGTAGGGTTGGGAGAAGCTTTCTTT
cdr3_aa: CASSQAVGLGEAFF

clone_size: .
d_call: TRBD1
v_call: TRBV6-6
j_call: TRBJ1-5
cdr3_nt: TGTGCCAGCATCCAAGACAGGGGTCAGCCCCAGCATTTT
cdr3_aa: CASIQDRGQPQHF

clone_size: .
d_call: .
v_call: TRBV6-5
j_call: TRBJ1-1
cdr3_nt: TGTGCCAGCAGGCGCCGAACAAAACCAAGCACTGAAGCTTTCTTT
cdr3_aa: CASRRRTKPSTEAFF

clone_size: .
d_call: TRBD1
v_call: TRBV5-1
j_call: TRBJ1-6
cdr3_nt: TGCGCCAGCAGCCAGACAGGGGCCAACTCACCCCTCCACTTT
cdr3_aa: CASSQTGANSPLHF

clone_size: few
d_call: TRBD1
v_call: TRBV6-1
j_call: TRBJ1-2
cdr3_nt: TGTGCCAGCAGTGGTACAGGGGGTTTCTATGGCTACACCTTC
cdr3_aa: CASSGTGGFYGYTF

clone_size: .
d_call: .
v_call: TRBV19
j_call: TRBJ2-3
cdr3_nt: TGTGCCAGTAGCTTCACAGATACGCAGTATTTT
cdr3_aa: CASSFTDTQYF

clone_size: .
d_call: .
v_call: TRBV27
j_call: TRBJ1-1
cdr3_nt: TGTGCCAGCAGTTTGTTGGGCGGGAACACTGAAGCTTTCTTT
cdr3_aa: CASSLLGGNTEAFF

clone_size: .
d_call: .
v_call: TRBV29-1
j_call: TRBJ2-1
cdr3_nt: TGCAGCGTTGCTAGCGACCACAATGAGCAGTTCTTC
cdr3_aa: CSVASDHNEQFF

clone_size: .
d_call: TRBD1
v_call: TRBV6-5
j_call: TRBJ1-2
cdr3_nt: TGTGCCAGCCGCGGACAGGGAGGGGACTATGGCTACACCTTC
cdr3_aa: CASRGQGGDYGYTF

clone_size: .
d_call: TRBD1
v_call: TRBV5-1
j_call: TRBJ2-7
cdr3_nt: TGCGCCAGCAGCCAATGGACAGGGCCCACCTACGAGCAGTACTTC
cdr3_aa: CASSQWTGPTYEQYF

clone_size: .
d_call: TRBD1
v_call: TRBV19
j_call: TRBJ1-4
cdr3_nt: TGTGCCAGTAGTCCTCACAGGGGGCCCGGTGAAAAACTGTTTTTT
cdr3_aa: CASSPHRGPGEKLFF

clone_size: .
d_call: .
v_call: TRBV5-5
j_call: TRBJ2-5
cdr3_nt: TGTGCCAGCAGCTTGAGGTGGGGACGGTCCCAAGAGACCCAGTACTTC
cdr3_aa: CASSLRWGRSQETQYF

clone_size: few
d_call: TRBD1
v_call: TRBV5-1
j_call: TRBJ1-1
cdr3_nt: TGCGCCAGCAGCGGGTGGACAGGGGCCGCTTTCTTT
cdr3_aa: CASSGWTGAAFF

clone_size: .
d_call: .
v_call: TRBV5-8
j_call: TRBJ1-1
cdr3_nt: TGTGCCAGCAGCTTGGTTTTACAGTCGAATATGAACACTGAAGCTTTCTTT
cdr3_aa: CASSLVLQSNMNTEAFF

clone_size: .
d_call: .
v_call: TRBV20-1
j_call: TRBJ1-2
cdr3_nt: TGCAGTGCTAGAGAGGAACACTACACCTTC
cdr3_aa: CSAREEHYTF

clone_size: .
d_call: .
v_call: TRBV10-3
j_call: TRBJ1-1
cdr3_nt: TGTGCCATCAGTGAGTCCTCTCTTGTCCGGGCTGAAGCTTTCTTT
cdr3_aa: CAISESSLVRAEAFF

clone_size: .
d_call: .
v_call: TRBV7-2
j_call: TRBJ1-5
cdr3_nt: TGTGCCAGCAGCTTATCCGGGGTGGGGCAGCCCCAGCATTTT
cdr3_aa: CASSLSGVGQPQHF

clone_size: .
d_call: TRBD1
v_call: TRBV29-1
j_call: TRBJ2-6
cdr3_nt: TGCAGCGTTTGGACAGGGTCCGGGGCCAACGTCCTGACTTTC
cdr3_aa: CSVWTGSGANVLTF

clone_size: .
d_call: .
v_call: TRBV6-6
j_call: TRBJ1-2
cdr3_nt: TGTGCCAGCACCGGCGACTGGGGGGGCTACACCTTC
cdr3_aa: CASTGDWGGYTF

clone_size: .
d_call: .
v_call: TRBV10-2
j_call: TRBJ2-3
cdr3_nt: TGCGCCAGCAGGGCCAGGATCACAGATACGCAGTATTTT
cdr3_aa: CASRARITDTQYF

clone_size: .
d_call: .
v_call: TRBV15
j_call: TRBJ1-6
cdr3_nt: TGTGCCACCAGCAGAGAACGGGGGAGTAATTCACCCCTCCACTTT
cdr3_aa: CATSRERGSNSPLHF

clone_size: .
d_call: TRBD1
v_call: TRBV28
j_call: TRBJ1-5
cdr3_nt: TGTGCCAGCAGTTTACCAACAGGGGACCCTAGCAATCAGCCCCAGCATTTT
cdr3_aa: CASSLPTGDPSNQPQHF

clone_size: .
d_call: TRBD1
v_call: TRBV25-1
j_call: TRBJ2-7
cdr3_nt: TGTGCCAGCAGCGGGACAGGGGGGCCCGTCTCCTACGAGCAGTACTTC
cdr3_aa: CASSGTGGPVSYEQYF

clone_size: .
d_call: .
v_call: TRBV7-9
j_call: TRBJ2-5
cdr3_nt: TGTGCCAGCAGCCCCGGGGGCGGATTTTCCTTAGAGACCCAGTACTTC
cdr3_aa: CASSPGGGFSLETQYF

clone_size: .
d_call: .
v_call: TRBV11-2
j_call: TRBJ1-3
cdr3_nt: TGTGCCAGCAGCACGGGACGGCGAGAGCCATTCACTTCTGGAAACACCATATATTTT
cdr3_aa: CASSTGRREPFTSGNTIYF

clone_size: .
d_call: .
v_call: TRBV7-9
j_call: TRBJ1-5
cdr3_nt: TGTGCCAGCAGCTTACATGAGGCCCCAAATCAGCCCCAGCATTTT
cdr3_aa: CASSLHEAPNQPQHF

clone_size: .
d_call: .
v_call: TRBV5-1
j_call: TRBJ2-6
cdr3_nt: TGCGCCAGCAGCTTGGCCCGGACGGGAGGGGCCAACGTCCTGACTTTC
cdr3_aa: CASSLARTGGANVLTF

clone_size: .
d_call: TRBD1
v_call: TRBV5-1
j_call: TRBJ1-4
cdr3_nt: TGCGCCAGCAGCTTGGCCGGGACAGGGGGAAATGAAAAACTGTTTTTT
cdr3_aa: CASSLAGTGGNEKLFF

clone_size: .
d_call: .
v_call: TRBV9
j_call: TRBJ1-3
cdr3_nt: TGTGCCAGCAGCGTAGCAACACCCGGAAACACCATATATTTT
cdr3_aa: CASSVATPGNTIYF

clone_size: .
d_call: TRBD1
v_call: TRBV15
j_call: TRBJ2-3
cdr3_nt: TGTGCCACCAGCAGGGAACAGGGGTTTAAAACAGATACGCAGTATTTT
cdr3_aa: CATSREQGFKTDTQYF

clone_size: .
d_call: .
v_call: TRBV6-6
j_call: TRBJ2-1
cdr3_nt: TGTGCCAGCAGTTACTCGAGTCAGGGGAATGAGCAGTTCTTC
cdr3_aa: CASSYSSQGNEQFF

clone_size: .
d_call: TRBD1
v_call: TRBV18
j_call: TRBJ1-1
cdr3_nt: TGTGCCAGCTCAAGGGGGCAAGGAGAAGCTTTCTTT
cdr3_aa: CASSRGQGEAFF

clone_size: once
d_call: .
v_call: TRBV28
j_call: TRBJ1-5
cdr3_nt: TGTGCCAGCAGTTGGCCGGGGAGTCAGCCCCAGCATTTT
cdr3_aa: CASSWPGSQPQHF

clone_size: .
d_call: TRBD2
v_call: TRBV4-2
j_call: TRBJ2-2
cdr3_nt: TGTGCCAGCAGCCTCCGACTAGCGGGGGGGGACACCGGGGAGCTGTTTTTT
cdr3_aa: CASSLRLAGGDTGELFF

clone_size: .
d_call: TRBD1
v_call: TRBV9
j_call: TRBJ2-3
cdr3_nt: TGTGCCGGCAGCGTAGCCCCCGGGACAGGGGGTCCAGATACGCAGTATTTT
cdr3_aa: CAGSVAPGTGGPDTQYF

clone_size: few
d_call: TRBD1
v_call: TRBV9
j_call: TRBJ1-5
cdr3_nt: TGTGCCAGCAGCAGGACAGGGTTCAATCAGCCCCAGCATTTT
cdr3_aa: CASSRTGFNQPQHF

clone_size: .
d_call: .
v_call: TRBV10-3
j_call: TRBJ2-1
cdr3_nt: TGTGCCATCAGTTCCGGGACCAAGGGGGATGAGCAGTTCTTC
cdr3_aa: CAISSGTKGDEQFF

clone_size: .
d_call: TRBD1
v_call: TRBV5-1
j_call: TRBJ2-1
cdr3_nt: TGCGCCAGCAGCTTTAGACGGGACAGTTACAATGAGCAGTTCTTC
cdr3_aa: CASSFRRDSYNEQFF

clone_size: once
d_call: .
v_call: TRBV2
j_call: TRBJ2-2
cdr3_nt: TGTGCCAGCACTAAAGACACGTCGAACACCGGGGAGCTGTTTTTT
cdr3_aa: CASTKDTSNTGELFF

clone_size: .
d_call: .
v_call: TRBV28
j_call: TRBJ2-7
cdr3_nt: TGTGCCAGCAGTTTGTGTTACGAGCAGTACTTC
cdr3_aa: CASSLCYEQYF

clone_size: .
d_call: .
v_call: TRBV4-1
j_call: TRBJ1-4
cdr3_nt: TGCGCCAGCAGCCAAGATTGGGAAAAACTGTTTTTT
cdr3_aa: CASSQDWEKLFF